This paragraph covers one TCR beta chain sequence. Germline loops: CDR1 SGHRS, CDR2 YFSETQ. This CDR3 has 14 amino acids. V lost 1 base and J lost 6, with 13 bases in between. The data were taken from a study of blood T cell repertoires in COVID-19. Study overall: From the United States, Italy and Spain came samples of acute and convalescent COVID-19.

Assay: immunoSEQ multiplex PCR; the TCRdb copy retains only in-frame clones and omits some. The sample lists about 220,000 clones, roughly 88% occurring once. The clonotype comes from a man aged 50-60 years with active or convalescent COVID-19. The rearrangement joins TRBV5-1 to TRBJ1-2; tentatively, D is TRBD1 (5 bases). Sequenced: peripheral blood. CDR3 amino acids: CASSLNRGEDGYTF. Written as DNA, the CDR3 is TGCGCCAGCAGCTTGAATCGGGGGGAGGATGGCTACACCTTC.